There are many counts of the clone carrying this T cell receptor beta chain. The data were taken from a study of T cells in Graves' hyperthyroidism and ophthalmopathy. This CDR3 contains 11 residues. Germline V gene sequence: CDR1 MDHEN, CDR2 SYDVKM. Trimming pared 6 bases from V and 14 bases from J, leaving 11 bases between. Researchers took RNA transcripts and amplified the TCR beta CDR3 regions from them. A set of HTBI primers served as the primers for a first-round RT-PCR of the TCR CDR3. MiXCR was run by TCRdb on the multiplex PCR reads, yielding one entry per CDR3 protein. The sample contains 350,000 to 400,000 distinct CDR3 sequences, about 15% of which appear only once.

The sequence was obtained from a woman in her thirties with Graves' hyperthyroidism. The material sequenced was blood. The rearrangement uses TRBV28 and TRBJ1-6; D call uncertain. In nucleotides, the CDR3 is TGTGCCAGCAGCCCTTCGGGTGCCCTCCACTTT. This encodes CASSPSGALHF.